Following are 18 T cell receptor beta chains from one sample sequenced in a study of T cell responses to AZD1222 COVID-19 vaccine. Data came from immunoSEQ multiplex PCR; TCRdb stores just in-frame clones and leaves some out. The profile covers roughly 120,000 clones, with under 90% appearing a single time and 4.4% taken by the ten largest. The sample in question was peripheral blood, obtained on day 0 of AZD1222 vaccination. These receptor sequences come from an adult in good health.

The V call is TRBV30, the J call TRBJ1-1; D is unclear. CDR3 size: 16 residues. Deletions cut 0 bases from V and 0 bases from J, with 14 bases between. Germline-derived CDR1 and CDR2 are GTSNPN and SVGIG (reference sequence). This CDR3 reads CAWSVLGRSLNTEAFF. CDR3 DNA: TGTGCCTGGAGTGTACTGGGCCGATCTTTGAACACTGAAGCTTTCTTT.

The chain joins TRBV19 to TRBJ1-1; 7 positions agree with TRBD1. With V trimmed by 4 bases and J by 1 base, 6 bases remained unmatched. This CDR3 is built from 15 residues. Germline assignment: CDR1 LNHDA and CDR2 SQIVND (reference sequence). In nucleotides, the CDR3 is TGTGCCAGTAGTACACCGGGACAGAAGAACACTGAAGCTTTCTTT. It translates to CASSTPGQKNTEAFF.

The CDR3 is CASSLERELSYNEQFF. Written as DNA, the CDR3 is TGTGCCAGCAGCTTAGAGCGGGAGCTCTCCTACAATGAGCAGTTCTTC. V is TRBV7-9 and J is TRBJ2-1; 8 nucleotides match TRBD2. Trimming cost V 1 base and J 0 bases; bases outside gene matches: 2. Germline V gene lookup returns CDR1 SEHNR and CDR2 FQNEAQ (reference sequence). There are 16 residues in the CDR3.

The V and J genes are TRBV19 and TRBJ1-5; 11 bases match TRBD1. V shed 1 base, J shed 7 bases, and the junction held 6 bases outside the gene matches. The CDR3 is 16 residues long. CDR1 and CDR2 from the germline V gene are LNHDA and SQIVND (reference sequence). The chain's CDR3 is CASSIGDRGMGQPQHF. The CDR3 nucleotides are TGTGCCAGTAGTATAGGGGACAGGGGGATGGGACAGCCCCAGCATTTT.

The rearrangement uses TRBV6-1 and TRBJ1-5, with D uncertain. Germline CDR1 is MNHNS and CDR2 is SASEGT. This CDR3 has 16 residues. The germline V and J ends were trimmed by 1 base and 2 bases, with 12 bases remaining between them. The CDR3 DNA follows: TGTGCCAGCAGTGAAGAGGGAGGGTCGGGCAATCAGCCCCAGCATTTT. Its translation: CASSEEGGSGNQPQHF.

This chain connects TRBV5-1 to TRBJ2-2; no firm D call. With 2 bases removed from V and 4 bases from J, the gap between germline ends came to 9 bases. The CDR3 is 14 amino acids. Germline CDR1 reads SGHRS; CDR2 reads YFSETQ. In nucleotides, the CDR3 is TGCGCCAGCAGCTTTGGTCAGACCACCGGGGAGCTGTTTTTT. Its translation: CASSFGQTTGELFF.

The chain employs TRBV7-9 and TRBJ2-1, with D unclear. The CDR3 is 11 amino acids. From germline, CDR1 is SEHNR and CDR2 FQNEAQ (reference sequence). The V end was cut by 5 bases, the J end by 10 bases, with 9 bases between. CDR3 residues: CASSPLAEQFF. The CDR3 nucleotides are TGTGCCAGCAGCCCACTTGCGGAGCAGTTCTTC.

The rearrangement uses TRBV28 and TRBJ1-2, with TRBD1 identical over 11 bases. J gave up 4 bases and V 10 bases, and 5 bases lay outside the gene matches. Germline loops: CDR1 MDHEN, CDR2 SYDVKM. The CDR3 contains 13 residues. The CDR3 protein is CATRTGGVYGYTF. The CDR3 DNA reads TGTGCCACCAGGACAGGGGGCGTCTATGGCTACACCTTC.

This clone was observed a handful of times. The V and J genes are TRBV5-8 and TRBJ1-3; D remains unclear. Trimming pared 2 bases from V and 2 bases from J, leaving 8 bases between. Germline CDR1 and CDR2: SGHTS and YDEGEE. The CDR3 runs to 14 residues. CDR3 residues: CASSFTGAGNTIYF. In DNA, the CDR3 is TGTGCCAGCAGCTTTACCGGCGCTGGAAACACCATATATTTT.

The genes are TRBV27 and TRBJ1-5, with D perhaps TRBD1 (6 bases). The germline V gene encodes CDR1 MNHEY and CDR2 SMNVEV (reference sequence). Deletions cut 7 bases from V and 0 bases from J, with 13 bases between. The CDR3 contains 15 residues. The CDR3 DNA follows: TGTGCCAGCAAGCTTCAGGGGAGTAGCAATCAGCCCCAGCATTTT. Translated, it gives CASKLQGSSNQPQHF.

The CDR3 nucleotides read TGTGCCAGCAGTCCTCAGGGATACACCATATATTTT. It is translated as CASSPQGYTIYF. The chain uses TRBV14 and TRBJ1-3; D may be TRBD1 (5 bases). In germline, CDR1 is SGHDN, CDR2 FVKESK. Trimming left V 6 bases short and J 8 bases short, with 11 bases between. The CDR3 runs to 12 residues.

The J gene is TRBJ1-3, the V gene TRBV4-2; D remains ambiguous. The germline gives CDR1 LGHNA, CDR2 YNFKEQ. The CDR3 covers 15 residues. The ends were cut back, 0 bases at V and 0 bases at J, with 6 bases in the middle. CDR3 coding DNA: TGTGCCAGCAGCCAAGAGCGGAGCTCTGGAAACACCATATATTTT. Protein: CASSQERSSGNTIYF.

The J gene is TRBJ2-2, the V gene TRBV2; D is uncertain. CDR3 length equals 13 residues. Deletions cut 6 bases from V and 0 bases from J, with 5 bases between. Germline V CDR1 and CDR2: SNHLY, FYNNEI. The CDR3 protein is CASRSTNTGELFF. DNA for the CDR3: TGTGCCAGCAGGTCAACGAACACCGGGGAGCTGTTTTTT.

The V call is TRBV14, the J call TRBJ2-7; a possible D gene is TRBD2 (5 bases). This CDR3 spans 17 amino acids. Per germline, CDR1 SGHDN and CDR2 FVKESK. Trimming stripped 0 bases from V and 1 base from J, with 16 bases between. The CDR3 coding sequence is TGTGCCAGCAGCCAAGATCAGAGTAGCGCGCCTTCCTACGAGCAGTACTTC. It yields the protein CASSQDQSSAPSYEQYF.

The genes are TRBV6-2 or TRBV6-3 and TRBJ1-5; TRBD1 might be the D (6 bases). Trimming took off 4 bases at V and 3 bases at J, with 13 bases between the two ends. The CDR3 is 15 amino acids. The V gene's germline CDR1 is MNHEY and CDR2 SVGEGT. The DNA of the CDR3 is TGTGCCAGCAGTTTCACAGGGACTAACAATCAGCCCCAGCATTTT. It is translated as CASSFTGTNNQPQHF.

This rearrangement joins TRBV7-6 to TRBJ2-3; D unclear. The CDR3 has 15 amino acids. Between the trimmed V and J ends, which lost 2 bases and 2 bases, there was a span of 11 bases. The V gene's germline CDR1 is SGHVS and CDR2 FNYEAQ. The CDR3 loop is CASSLWTASTDTQYF. CDR3 nucleotides: TGTGCCAGCAGCTTATGGACGGCCTCCACAGATACGCAGTATTTT. The full variable domain, with the rest looked up from reference TRBV7-6 and TRBJ2-3, is GAGVSQSPRYKVTKRGQDVALRCDPISGHVSLYWYRQALGQGPEFLTYFNYEAQQDKSGLPNDRFSAERPEGSISTLTIQRTEQRDSAMYRCASSLWTASTDTQYFGPGTRLTVL.

This chain connects TRBV28 to TRBJ2-1, with D perhaps given as TRBD1 or TRBD2 (6 bases each). From germline, CDR1 is MDHEN and CDR2 SYDVKM. The CDR3 is 15 amino acids. Trimming removed 3 bases at V and 8 bases at J, with 17 bases between. CDR3 DNA sequence: TGTGCCAGCAGTTTCGGACACGGCCGGGGGCATGAGCAGTTCTTC. Amino acids: CASSFGHGRGHEQFF. The full variable domain, with the rest looked up from reference TRBV28 and TRBJ2-1, is DVKVTQSSRYLVKRTGEKVFLECVQDMDHENMFWYRQDPGLGLRLIYFSYDVKMKEKGDIPEGYSVSREKKERFSLILESASTNQTSMYLCASSFGHGRGHEQFFGPGTRLTVL.

This chain uses TRBV4-1 with TRBJ2-1; tentative D call: TRBD1 (6 bases). The germline V gene encodes CDR1 MGHRA and CDR2 YSYEKL. The V end lost 0 bases, the J end lost 1 base, and 10 bases lay between the germline ends. The CDR3 length is 16 residues. CDR3 coding DNA: TGCGCCAGCAGCCAAGAACGCAGGGGTTCCTACAATGAGCAGTTCTTC. It translates to CASSQERRGSYNEQFF.